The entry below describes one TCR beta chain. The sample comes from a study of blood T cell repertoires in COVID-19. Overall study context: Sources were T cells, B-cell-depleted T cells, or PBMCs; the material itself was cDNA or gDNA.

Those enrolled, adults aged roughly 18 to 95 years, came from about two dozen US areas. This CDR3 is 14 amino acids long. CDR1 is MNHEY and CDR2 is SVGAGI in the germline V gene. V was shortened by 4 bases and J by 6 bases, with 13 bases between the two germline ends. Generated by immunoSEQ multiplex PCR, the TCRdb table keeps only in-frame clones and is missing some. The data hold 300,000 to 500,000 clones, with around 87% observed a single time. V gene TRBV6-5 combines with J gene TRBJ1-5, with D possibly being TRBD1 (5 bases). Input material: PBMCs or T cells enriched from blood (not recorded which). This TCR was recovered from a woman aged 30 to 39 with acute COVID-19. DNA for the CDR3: TGTGCCAGCAGTTTTACAGGATCGGGTCAGCCCCAGCATTTT. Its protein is CASSFTGSGQPQHF.